The text below deals with one T cell receptor beta chain. This clone was recorded only once. It lacks a known antigen. No much larger clone is present one base from it, and per-base qualities are unavailable. This specimen belongs to a study of T cell responses to AZD1222 COVID-19 vaccine (dated by TCRdb to about 2021). For the study in its entirety: A total of approximately 250 trial participants underwent TCR sequencing, of whom 200 to 220 had received two doses of AZD1222 and around 25 had received two doses of the MenACWY control vaccine. Trial participants were enrolled by age into 18-55, 56-69 and 70-plus year subgroups, with roughly 160, 29 and 62 TCR-sequenced participants respectively. Overall results and qualifications from the work: Conclusions about previously exposed vaccinees are limited, since just a handful of AZD1222 recipients were seropositive for SARS-CoV-2 at baseline. After two AZD1222 doses, spike-specific TCR breadth and depth were significantly higher than at day 0 and than in MenACWY recipients. Participants were mostly white British and included more females than males, and it was suggested by the authors that clonal diversity may have been underestimated. In the small 56-69-year group, the increase in depth fell short of significance, most likely because of low power. Nearly half of unique spike-specific TCRs reportedly recognized epitopes outside regions mutated in the B.1.351 and B.1.1.7 variants. CD4 TCRs associated with the vaccine covered the entire spike protein, and the dominant responses were in regions 160-218 and 743-854. Because no day 14 peak-response samples were available, the repertoires could be characterized only after the peak T cell response.

The sample's time point label is to be understood as: about 28 days (+/-7) after the second vaccine dose. Because spike-specific TCR depth and breadth did not differ between the two schedules, AZD1222 recipients who got a second dose at roughly 4 weeks were pooled with those who got a second dose at roughly 12 weeks. The vaccinee samples were drawn from two UK trials, COV001 and COV002, one of which was a single-blind randomized controlled phase 2/3 trial testing AZD1222 (ChAdOx1 nCoV-19) in healthy adults. For TCRbeta chain sequencing, PBMC samples from trial participants were taken at day 0 and at day 28 after the second dose. According to the germline V gene, CDR1 reads SNHLY and CDR2 reads FYNNEI. Including cysteine and phenylalanine, the CDR3 has 12 amino acids. The only DNA kept is the CDR3, 36 bases in frame from the first base. V loses 6 bases of germline sequence and J loses 6 bases, and the interval between the two ends is 11 bases.

The CDR3 regions of human TCRbeta chains were analyzed by immunosequencing. Under the source paper's analysis protocol: TCRs in the repertoires were compared against a reference library of SARS-CoV-2-specific TCRs that had been generated with the MIRA antigen-specificity platform. Breadth was defined as the fraction of unique TCRs that were SARS-CoV-2-associated. Depth was defined as the fraction of total T cells that were SARS-CoV-2-associated. Each spike-specific TCR was assigned to its reactive spike region and to a CD4 or CD8 class using the MIRA data. Log10-transformed breadth and depth values were compared by one-way ANOVA with Sidak's multiple comparisons tests. What TCRdb holds here is the immuneACCESS table cut down to in-frame rearrangements. Part of the clones is not present; checked against another copy, under half of the missing clones reflect an unresolved V gene, and the others are unexplained. The V and J calls and the clone size are those of that table, but D and trimming were determined from the DNA. The sample data list 60,000 to 90,000 clones, and roughly 87% of these were observed just once. The top ten clonotypes cover roughly 18% of the sample.

The TCR comes from an adult who received the AZD1222 COVID-19 vaccine. The sequencing used peripheral blood, collected 28 days after the second AZD1222 dose. The sequence is built from TRBV2 and TRBJ1-2; TRBD1 might be the D gene, on 6 matching bases. The CDR3 region has the sequence CASRWGANGYTF. The nucleotide sequence reads as follows: TGTGCCAGCAGATGGGGGGCGAATGGCTACACCTTC.